What follows are 26 T cell receptor beta chains derived from one specimen sequenced in a study of OX40 agonist ivuxolimab in advanced cancers. Measured with immunoSEQ multiplex PCR; TCRdb has only the in-frame clones, and not every one. The sample records about 48,000 clones, 80% to 95% being singletons. The sample was CD4+ or CD8+ T cells sorted from blood, taken in a trial of the OX40 agonist ivuxolimab. The receptor set was obtained from an adult with an advanced solid tumor such as melanoma, head and neck, liver or kidney cancer.

CDR3 in DNA: TGTGCCAGCAGTTTATCGGGGGGACTAGCCAAAAACATTCAGTACTTC. Protein product: CASSLSGGLAKNIQYF. The J gene is TRBJ2-4, the V gene TRBV27; D possibly corresponds to TRBD2 (6 bases). Looked up from germline, CDR1 is MNHEY and CDR2 is SMNVEV (reference sequence). The length of the CDR3 is 16 residues. The V and J ends lost 0 bases and 0 bases respectively, with 9 bases between them.

The chain joins TRBV7-6 to TRBJ2-2; D is unclear. The V gene lost 2 bases and the J gene lost 6 bases, with 10 bases spanning the gap. The CDR3 length is 14 residues. Looked up from germline, CDR1 is SGHVS and CDR2 is FNYEAQ. The CDR3 nucleotides are TGTGCCAGCAGCTTAATGCCAACGGCCGGGGAGCTGTTTTTT. Residues: CASSLMPTAGELFF.

This chain uses TRBV13 with TRBJ2-5, with D hard to call. This CDR3 spans 15 amino acids. Trimming removed 4 bases at V and 0 bases at J, with 12 bases between. The germline gives CDR1 PRHDT, CDR2 FYEKMQ (reference sequence). CDR3 protein: CASSSRRTYQETQYF. CDR3 nucleotides: TGTGCCAGCAGCTCCCGGCGGACGTACCAAGAGACCCAGTACTTC.

This chain connects TRBV27 to TRBJ2-2, with TRBD1 identical over 9 bases. The CDR3 consists of 14 residues. With V trimmed by 2 bases and J by 5 bases, 0 bases remained unmatched. From germline, CDR1 is MNHEY and CDR2 SMNVEV (reference sequence). CDR3 DNA: TGTGCCAGCAGTTTAGGACAGGGGACCGGGGAGCTGTTTTTT. It is translated as CASSLGQGTGELFF.

The rearrangement joins TRBV7-9 to TRBJ2-1; 9 bases match TRBD2. The CDR3 has 16 amino acids. V was clipped by 1 base and J by 7 bases; unmatched bases: 8. Germline V gives CDR1 SEHNR, CDR2 FQNEAQ (reference sequence). The CDR3 nucleotides are TGTGCCAGCAGCTTAGGCGGCGGGGGGGCGGCAAATGAGCAGTTCTTC. It encodes CASSLGGGGAANEQFF.

DNA for the CDR3: TGTGCCAGCAGTGAAGCCGGGGGGCGAGAGCAGTACGTC. Translating it yields CASSEAGGREQYV. The J gene is TRBJ2-7, the V gene TRBV2; TRBD2 is a possible D gene (7 bases). The CDR3 spans 13 residues. Germline CDR1 and CDR2: SNHLY and FYNNEI. Trimming took off 0 bases at V and 7 bases at J, with 10 bases between the two ends.

The chain combines TRBV19 with TRBJ1-1; D perhaps matches TRBD1 (6 bases). The CDR3 runs to 16 residues. Trimming took off 3 bases at V and 4 bases at J, with 18 bases between the two ends. Germline values: CDR1 LNHDA, CDR2 SQIVND (reference sequence). The CDR3 nucleotides are TGTGCCAGTAGTATCATTTCCGGGGGCATGGGCACTGAAGCTTTCTTT. Residues: CASSIISGGMGTEAFF.

J is TRBJ1-1 and V is TRBV5-6; 8 positions agree with TRBD1. CDR1 is SGHDT and CDR2 is YYEEEE in the germline V gene. This CDR3 spans 16 amino acids. Unmatched junction bases numbered 11, after V lost 4 bases and J lost 3 bases. The chain's CDR3 is CASSRTGTGRDTEAFF. CDR3 coding DNA: TGTGCCAGCAGCCGCACTGGGACAGGACGTGACACTGAAGCTTTCTTT.

The V gene is TRBV13, the J gene TRBJ2-2; no clear D gene. CDR3 length equals 16 residues. Looked up from germline, CDR1 is PRHDT and CDR2 is FYEKMQ (reference sequence). V was shortened by 1 base and J by 0 bases, with 9 bases between the two germline ends. CDR3 sequence (DNA): TGTGCCAGCAGCTTAGAGAGCAGGCCGAACACCGGGGAGCTGTTTTTT. This translates into CASSLESRPNTGELFF.

J is TRBJ1-5 and V is TRBV9; a possible D gene is TRBD1 (5 bases). Trimming shortened V by 0 bases and J by 0 bases, and 7 bases separated the two germline ends. Germline V gives CDR1 SGDLS, CDR2 YYNGEE. The length of the CDR3 is 15 residues. This CDR3 reads CASSVGTGSNQPQHF. The CDR3, as DNA: TGTGCCAGCAGCGTAGGAACAGGTAGCAATCAGCCCCAGCATTTT.

The V and J genes are TRBV7-2 and TRBJ2-7, with 7 bases that match TRBD2. Germline values: CDR1 SGHTA, CDR2 FQGNSA. The CDR3 runs 14 residues. J gave up 3 bases and V 4 bases, and 6 bases lay outside the gene matches. CDR3 DNA sequence: TGTGCCAGCAGCTCGGGACTATCCCTCTACGAGCAGTACGTC. Its translation is CASSSGLSLYEQYV.

V gene TRBV5-6 combines with J gene TRBJ2-4; TRBD2 agrees at 8 bases. The J segment lost 6 bases and the V segment lost 4 bases, leaving 6 bases of the junction unmatched. From germline, CDR1 is SGHDT and CDR2 YYEEEE. The CDR3 spans 14 residues. The CDR3 nucleotides are TGTGCCAGCAGCCGGGGACTAGAAATAAACATTCAGTACTTC. It codes for CASSRGLEINIQYF.

The chain has TRBV4-1 and TRBJ2-4; D gene ambiguous. The CDR3 covers 14 residues. Trimming left V 1 base short and J 14 bases short, with 18 bases between. Germline CDR1 MGHRA, CDR2 YSYEKL. CDR3 in DNA: TGCGCCAGCAGCCAAGGGCCCCTCGCACAGTATGAGTACTTC. Translating it yields CASSQGPLAQYEYF.

The chain uses TRBV6-1 and TRBJ1-1; D remains unclear. V was shortened by 7 bases and J by 8 bases, with 14 bases between the two germline ends. This CDR3 comprises 12 residues. Germline-derived CDR1 and CDR2 are MNHNS and SASEGT. CDR3 sequence reads: CASNEVREEAFF. CDR3 DNA sequence: TGTGCCAGCAACGAGGTGCGAGAGGAAGCTTTCTTT.

This clone was seen only a few times. This chain joins TRBV5-1 and TRBJ1-1; possibly TRBD1 for D (6 bases). The germline V gene encodes CDR1 SGHRS and CDR2 YFSETQ. The CDR3 sequence is 13 residues long. V was cut by 4 bases and J by 4 bases, with 11 bases left in between. Here the CDR3 reads CASSANRVTEAFF. Here the CDR3 DNA reads TGCGCCAGCAGCGCCAACAGGGTCACTGAAGCTTTCTTT.

The V call is TRBV18, the J call TRBJ1-2; 7 bases are a match to TRBD1. Trimming removed 2 bases from V and 7 bases from J; junction bases left unmatched: 19. The germline CDR1 and CDR2 sequences are KGHSH and LQKENI. This CDR3 comprises 18 residues. The CDR3 loop reads CASSPTPGQPTAGAGYTF. The DNA of the CDR3 is TGTGCCAGCTCACCAACTCCGGGACAGCCCACCGCCGGAGCTGGCTACACCTTC.

The V call is TRBV14, the J call TRBJ2-5, with 7 bases that match TRBD2. Germline assignment: CDR1 SGHDN and CDR2 FVKESK. The CDR3 contains 15 residues. V trimming: 4 bases; J trimming: 3 bases; junction bases outside the gene matches: 8. CDR3 amino acids: CASSPVGGVEETQYF. CDR3 DNA: TGTGCCAGCAGCCCCGTGGGGGGGGTGGAAGAGACCCAGTACTTC.

This chain connects TRBV5-6 to TRBJ1-2; D gene ambiguous. Germline CDR1 SGHDT, CDR2 YYEEEE. The CDR3 runs to 12 residues. V gave up 5 bases and J gave up 3 bases, with 8 bases separating them. This chain's CDR3 is CASRGGDYGYTF. CDR3 DNA sequence: TGTGCCAGCAGGGGAGGAGACTATGGCTACACCTTC. The full variable domain, with the rest looked up from reference TRBV5-6 and TRBJ1-2, is DAGVTQSPTHLIKTRGQQVTLRCSPKSGHDTVSWYQQALGQGPQFIFQYYEEEERQRGNFPDRFSGHQFPNYSSELNVNALLLGDSALYLCASRGGDYGYTFGSGTRLTVV.

The V gene is TRBV19, the J gene TRBJ2-5; D not resolved. V lost 4 bases, J lost 3 bases, and 9 bases lay in between. The germline V gene has CDR1 LNHDA and CDR2 SQIVND (reference sequence). The CDR3 is 13 residues long. Written as DNA, the CDR3 is TGTGCCAGTAGTAATAGAGGAGAAGAGACCCAGTACTTC. Translated, it gives CASSNRGEETQYF.

The chain uses TRBV5-4 and TRBJ1-2; D might be TRBD1 (5 bases). Germline V gene data show CDR1 as SGHNT and CDR2 as YYREEE (reference sequence). The CDR3 is made up of 14 amino acids. V was clipped by 0 bases and J by 4 bases, with 10 bases between them. CDR3: CASSLGTTLYGYTF. DNA of the CDR3: TGTGCCAGCAGCTTGGGGACAACTCTCTATGGCTACACCTTC. The variable domain in full, with the rest retrieved from reference TRBV5-4 and TRBJ1-2, is ETGVTQSPTHLIKTRGQQVTLRCSSQSGHNTVSWYQQALGQGPQFIFQYYREEENGRGNFPPRFSGLQFPNYSSELNVNALELDDSALYLCASSLGTTLYGYTFGSGTRLTVV.

The gene calls are TRBV6-1 and TRBJ1-5, with 9 bases identical to TRBD1. Germline V gene data show CDR1 as MNHNS and CDR2 as SASEGT. This CDR3 contains 14 residues. V lost 6 bases to trimming and J lost 3 bases; unmatched junction nucleotides: 3. The CDR3 DNA is TGTGCCAGCAGAGGACAGGGGACCAATCAGCCCCAGCATTTT. It codes for CASRGQGTNQPQHF.

The CDR3 loop is CASSERGASYEQYF. For the CDR3, the DNA is TGTGCCAGCAGTGAGCGGGGGGCGTCCTACGAGCAGTACTTC. This rearrangement joins TRBV6-6 to TRBJ2-7; TRBD2 agrees at 9 bases. With 5 bases clipped from V and 1 base from J, the junction kept 3 bases outside the gene matches. The V gene's germline CDR1 is MNHNY and CDR2 SVGAGI (reference sequence). CDR3 length: 14 amino acids.

The chain has TRBV6-1 and TRBJ2-7; 10 nucleotides align to TRBD2. The J segment lost 2 bases and the V segment lost 3 bases, leaving 4 bases of the junction unmatched. CDR1 is MNHNS, CDR2 SASEGT, per germline. The CDR3 consists of 15 residues. The CDR3 nucleotides read TGTGCCAGCAGTGACGTACTAGCGGGGACCTACGAGCAGTACGTC. This translates into CASSDVLAGTYEQYV.

The V and J genes are TRBV5-8 and TRBJ2-7; D gene ambiguous. The CDR3 loop spans 10 amino acids. The V gene's germline CDR1 is SGHTS and CDR2 YDEGEE. The V end lost 10 bases, the J end lost 3 bases, and 8 bases lay between the germline ends. CDR3 nucleotides: TGTGCCGGCCTATACTACGAGCAGTACGTC. This sequence encodes CAGLYYEQYV.

V and J are TRBV6-1 and TRBJ2-5; perhaps TRBD2 as D (6 bases). Germline CDR1 MNHNS, CDR2 SASEGT. The CDR3 totals 14 residues. V lost 6 bases to trimming and J lost 1 base, with 12 bases between them. The CDR3 DNA sequence: TGTGCCAGCAGACCCCGGGACTTCCAAGAGACCCAGTACTTC. Protein: CASRPRDFQETQYF.

The V and J genes are TRBV27 and TRBJ1-3, with D unclear. Per the germline V gene, CDR1 is MNHEY and CDR2 is SMNVEV (reference sequence). Trimming left V 7 bases short and J 1 base short, with 11 bases between. The CDR3 consists of 14 residues. The CDR3: CASIPRRSGNTIYF. CDR3 coding DNA: TGTGCCAGCATCCCGCGGAGGTCTGGAAACACCATATATTTT.